The subject of this entry is one TCR beta chain. Authors' methods: For nucleated cells, counts were estimated from reference gene primer amplification. Only in-frame clones appear in the TCRdb table, and some are missing; sequencing was by immunoSEQ multiplex PCR. V and J calls and clone size are those listed in that table; D and trimming were worked out from the DNA. The table has 150,000 to 200,000 clones, around 89% seen once. Germline V gene lookup returns CDR1 SGDLS and CDR2 YYNGEE. The CDR3 extends over 14 amino acids. The V and J ends lost 0 bases and 7 bases respectively, with 13 bases between them. The sample originates from a study of blood T cell repertoires in COVID-19. In the study overall: Acute and convalescent COVID-19 specimens originated in the United States, Italy and Spain.

Participants were placed into cohorts based on the clinical history they reported. What the recovered Cohort 3 donors had was two negative PCRs, clearance, or symptom resolution. This TCR derives from a woman aged 45-65 years who had recovered from COVID-19. Sequenced: PBMCs or T cells enriched from blood (not recorded which). The chain joins TRBV9 to TRBJ1-2; D is possibly TRBD1 (5 bases). This CDR3 reads CASSVGGREAGYTF. The CDR3 DNA reads TGTGCCAGCAGCGTAGGAGGCAGGGAGGCTGGCTACACCTTC. Full variable domain (remainder filled in from reference TRBV9 and TRBJ1-2): DSGVTQTPKHLITATGQRVTLRCSPRSGDLSVYWYQQSLDQGLQFLIQYYNGEERAKGNILERFSAQQFPDLHSELNLSSLELGDSALYFCASSVGGREAGYTFGSGTRLTVV.